This T cell receptor (beta chain) derives from a study of Graves' ophthalmopathy and Graves' hyperthyroidism. Amplifying from RNA transcripts, the study obtained TCR beta CDR3 regions. RT-PCR was first run with HTBI primers, then multiplex PCR in a second round. Via MiXCR, TCRdb re-called the multiplex PCR reads, giving one row per CDR3 protein. This sample carries around 1.1 million distinct CDR3 sequences, around a third of them seen once, and the ten largest clones take over 8.5%. This clonotype occurred many times. Trimming shortened V by 8 bases and J by 10 bases, and 12 bases separated the two germline ends. Germline CDR1 and CDR2: SNHLY and FYNNEI. This CDR3 has 12 residues.

The chain couples TRBV2 to TRBJ1-6, with a tentative D call TRBD1 (5 bases). Specimen: peripheral blood or thyroid tissue (not recorded which). This receptor was obtained from an adult man with Graves' hyperthyroidism. The CDR3 region is CASGNRGSPLHF. CDR3 DNA: TGTGCCAGCGGTAACCGGGGGTCACCCCTCCACTTT.